Listed here is a single T cell receptor beta chain. Its antigen is still unknown. Base-call qualities are not available, and no considerably larger clone is one nucleotide away. At diagnosis, peripheral blood, uninvolved tumor-adjacent lung and tumor were collected and stored as a combination of fresh-frozen and FFPE material. For TCR repertoire profiling, blood samples were analyzed as peripheral blood mononuclear cells. TCR beta CDR3 regions were sequenced from DNA using the immunoSEQ Assay. Per the source publication's procedure: T cell density was computed as TCR beta template counts normalized to usable DNA estimated by amplifying housekeeping genes. Using the preseqR package, richness was estimated by extrapolating to 120,000 templates for tissue samples and 400,000 templates for PBMC samples. Clonality was defined as one minus Pielou's evenness. Differential abundance testing on productive amino-acid clonotypes, with a minimum total count of 5 and an alpha of 0.1, was used to identify tissue-enriched TCRs. The Jaccard Index and the Morisita Overlap Index were used to quantify repertoire overlap between compartments. GLIPH grouped TCR beta CDR3s together with public tetramer-defined viral CDR3s, and a viral motif had to include at least three viral sequences and also show V-gene enrichment. TCRdb retrieved this table from immuneACCESS and kept in-frame rearrangements only. Not all clones are present; in checked studies, unresolved V genes account for under half, and no reason is known for the remainder. That table furnishes V, J and clone size, whereas the DNA furnished D and trimming. This sample is represented by roughly 16,000 clones; around 84% of them were singletons. The ten largest clones add up to approximately 23% of the sample.

This entry belongs to a study of T cells in localized non-small cell lung cancer (dated by TCRdb to about 2020). Background on the whole study: The study analyzed T cell repertoires of 200 to 250 early-stage NSCLC patients, comparing tumors and uninvolved tumor-adjacent lungs. The cohort comprised around 240 treatment-naïve NSCLC patients with resected, localized lung tumors. A mean age of approximately 70 years was recorded for the NSCLC patients, of whom under 150 were male and about a hundred were female.

The germline ends are 13 bases apart after V is trimmed by 1 base and J by 6 bases. From the cysteine up to the phenylalanine, the CDR3 has a length of 14 residues. Solely the CDR3 DNA is kept, with 42 bases framed from the first base. Sequences SGHVS (CDR1) and FQNEAQ (CDR2) are obtained from the germline V gene. General conclusions and limits of the study: Higher blood T cell density associated with longer overall survival, while higher adjacent-lung clonality associated with shorter survival. Because the study design was exploratory, TCR variables were selected using unadjusted p-values without false-discovery rate correction. A median of 57 of the top 100 tumor clones turned up in the paired uninvolved adjacent lung, and about 28 of those clones also ranked among the top 100 of that same adjacent lung. Because multi-region tumor sequencing was not performed, intratumor heterogeneity could not be ruled out. The highest T cell clonality was observed in uninvolved tumor-adjacent lung, where clonality exceeded that of tumor, suggesting that antigenic responses were more focused in uninvolved tumor-adjacent lung.

The chain was built from TRBV7-8 and TRBJ2-7; no D gene call is confident. The source is a male donor at least 60 years old with stage I lung adenocarcinoma. The sample in question was peripheral blood, obtained before any cancer treatment. The bases read TGTGCCAGCAGCTTAGAGGCTAGGTCAACCGAGCAGTACTTC. Its translation is CASSLEARSTEQYF. Extended through the reference TRBV7-8 and TRBJ2-7 proteins, this CDR3 yields the full variable domain: GAGVSQSPRYKVAKRGQDVALRCDPISGHVSLFWYQQALGQGPEFLTYFQNEAQLDKSGLPSDRFFAERPEGSVSTLKIQRTQQEDSAVYLCASSLEARSTEQYFGPGTRLTVT.